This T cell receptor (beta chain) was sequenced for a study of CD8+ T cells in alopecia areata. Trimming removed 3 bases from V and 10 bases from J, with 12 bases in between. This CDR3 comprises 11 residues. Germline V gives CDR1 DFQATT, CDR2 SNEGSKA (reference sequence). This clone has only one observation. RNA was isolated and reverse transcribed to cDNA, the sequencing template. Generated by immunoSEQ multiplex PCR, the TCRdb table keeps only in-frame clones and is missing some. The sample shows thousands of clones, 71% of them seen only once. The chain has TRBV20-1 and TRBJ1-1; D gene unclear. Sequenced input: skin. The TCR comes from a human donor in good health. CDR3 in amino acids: CSAREVQVAFF. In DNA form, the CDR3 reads TGCAGTGCTAGGGAGGTTCAGGTAGCTTTCTTT.